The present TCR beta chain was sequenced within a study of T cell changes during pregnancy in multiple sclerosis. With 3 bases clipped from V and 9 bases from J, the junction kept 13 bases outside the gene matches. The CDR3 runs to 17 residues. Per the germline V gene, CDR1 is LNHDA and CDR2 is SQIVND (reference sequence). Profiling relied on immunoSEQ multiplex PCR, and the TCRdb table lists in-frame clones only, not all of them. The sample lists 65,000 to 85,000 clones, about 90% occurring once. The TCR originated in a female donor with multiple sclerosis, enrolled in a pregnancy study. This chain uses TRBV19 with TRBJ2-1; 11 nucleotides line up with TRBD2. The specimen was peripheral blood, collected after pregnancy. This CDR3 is CASSMLLAGGSLAEQFF. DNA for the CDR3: TGTGCCAGTAGTATGCTCCTAGCGGGAGGTTCCTTGGCTGAGCAGTTCTTC.